The 30 T cell receptor beta chains given below trace back to one sample, sequenced in a study of blood T cell repertoires in COVID-19. Assay: immunoSEQ multiplex PCR; the TCRdb copy retains only in-frame clones and omits some. The sample includes some 290,000 clones, 75% to 90% seen only once; the top ten take around 2.2%. The material sequenced was peripheral blood. These TCRs come from a woman aged 45-60 years who had recovered from COVID-19.

The chain employs TRBV5-1 and TRBJ2-3; 11 nucleotides match TRBD2. V shed 3 bases, J shed 5 bases, and the junction held 14 bases outside the gene matches. The CDR3 runs 18 residues. Looked up from germline, CDR1 is SGHRS and CDR2 is YFSETQ. The CDR3 DNA is TGCGCCAGCAGCTCACTCACACTAGCGGGAGTTGGAGAAGATACGCAGTATTTT. This gives the protein CASSSLTLAGVGEDTQYF.

This chain links TRBV4-2 with TRBJ1-3; maybe TRBD1 (5 bases). The V gene lost 0 bases and the J gene lost 0 bases, with 12 bases spanning the gap. This CDR3 has 17 residues. Looked up from germline, CDR1 is LGHNA and CDR2 is YNFKEQ. The CDR3 here is CASSQDRGGISGNTIYF. Here the CDR3 DNA reads TGTGCCAGCAGCCAAGATCGCGGGGGAATCTCTGGAAACACCATATATTTT.

V gene TRBV28 combines with J gene TRBJ1-5; D might be TRBD1 (6 bases). CDR1 is MDHEN, CDR2 SYDVKM, per germline. The length of the CDR3 is 17 residues. V lost 0 bases and J 4 bases, leaving 16 bases between the germline ends. CDR3 DNA: TGTGCCAGCAGTTTATGGGGGGGGCAGGGCACTAATCAGCCCCAGCATTTT. Protein product: CASSLWGGQGTNQPQHF.

The CDR3 loop reads CASSFRGNTEAFF. In DNA, the CDR3 is TGTGCCAGCAGCTTCAGGGGGAACACTGAAGCTTTCTTT. V gene TRBV7-2 combines with J gene TRBJ1-1; weak D call: TRBD1 (6 bases). Trimming cost V 3 bases and J 1 base, with 6 bases left between them. Germline assignment: CDR1 SGHTA and CDR2 FQGNSA. This CDR3 is built from 13 residues.

Comments on this clone: One end of the junction varies from germline; a read error may be responsible. V usage is TRBV2 and J usage is TRBJ2-1; TRBD2 aligns across 8 bases. The CDR3 runs 16 residues. In germline, CDR1 is SNHLY, CDR2 FYNNEI. CDR3 residues: CASNPPGLASSNEQFF. The DNA of the CDR3 is TGTGCCAGCAACCCACCAGGACTAGCATCCTCCAATGAGCAGTTCTTC.

Here the CDR3 reads CASSPGQGGSGNTIYF. The DNA of the CDR3 is TGTGCCAGCTCACCGGGACAGGGGGGCTCTGGAAACACCATATATTTT. The rearrangement links TRBV18 to TRBJ1-3, with 11 bases identical to TRBD1. The V gene end was trimmed by 3 bases and the J gene end by 0 bases; junction bases not matched to a gene: 1. The CDR3 consists of 16 residues. CDR1 is KGHSH, CDR2 LQKENI, per germline.

This sequence joins TRBV18 and TRBJ1-1; D is uncertain. The CDR3 loop spans 16 amino acids. The germline V gene has CDR1 KGHSH and CDR2 LQKENI. V was pared by 1 base and J by 5 bases, with 17 bases between. The CDR3 reads CASSPQVRGMDTEAFF. Here the CDR3 DNA reads TGTGCCAGCTCACCACAAGTCCGCGGTATGGATACTGAAGCTTTCTTT.

This chain links TRBV5-1 with TRBJ1-3, with unresolved D. The germline V gene encodes CDR1 SGHRS and CDR2 YFSETQ. The germline V and J ends were trimmed by 3 bases and 6 bases, with 13 bases remaining between them. This CDR3 has 14 amino acids. CDR3 sequence: CASSSTLAANTIYF. CDR3 coding DNA: TGCGCCAGCAGCTCGACCCTGGCGGCAAACACCATATATTTT.

This chain links TRBV6-5 with TRBJ1-2, with 7 bases identical to TRBD1. In germline, CDR1 is MNHEY, CDR2 SVGAGI. The V gene end was trimmed by 6 bases and the J gene end by 5 bases; junction bases not matched to a gene: 6. This CDR3 region has 13 residues. The CDR3 spells CASSQTGKYGYTF. In nucleotides, the CDR3 is TGTGCCAGCAGCCAGACAGGGAAATATGGCTACACCTTC.

The sample holds one count of this clone. This chain connects TRBV27 to TRBJ2-3; 14 bases align to TRBD2. J lost 4 bases, V lost 3 bases, and 0 bases had no gene match. Germline V lookup: CDR1 MNHEY, CDR2 SMNVEV (reference sequence). The CDR3 contains 15 residues. The CDR3 bases are TGTGCCAGCAGTTTGACTAGCGGGGGGGCAGATACGCAGTATTTT. Translating gives CASSLTSGGADTQYF.

This chain joins TRBV5-1 and TRBJ2-7; tentatively, D is TRBD2 (5 bases). The CDR3 is 15 amino acids. V dropped 1 base and J dropped 7 bases, with 18 bases sitting between them. Germline CDR1 is SGHRS and CDR2 is YFSETQ. CDR3 in DNA: TGCGCCAGCAGCTTGAGAGGGTATCCTGAGAGGGAGCAGTACTTC. Protein product: CASSLRGYPEREQYF.

This clone occurred once. The chain couples TRBV30 to TRBJ1-3, with D unclear. In germline, CDR1 is GTSNPN, CDR2 SVGIG (reference sequence). CDR3 length: 14 amino acids. V was shortened by 2 bases and J by 0 bases, with 8 bases between the two germline ends. The CDR3 sequence: CAWSNRVSGNTIYF. The CDR3 DNA follows: TGTGCCTGGAGTAACCGGGTCTCTGGAAACACCATATATTTT.

This chain joins TRBV19 and TRBJ2-6; possibly TRBD1 for D (5 bases). The length of the CDR3 is 18 residues. Germline assignment: CDR1 LNHDA and CDR2 SQIVND (reference sequence). Trimming removed 0 bases from V and 3 bases from J, with 15 bases in between. The CDR3 loop is CASSIDLGLGLGANVLTF. DNA of the CDR3: TGTGCCAGTAGTATAGATCTGGGCTTGGGGCTTGGGGCCAACGTCCTGACTTTC.

CDR3 sequence (DNA): TGCGCCAGCAGCCAAGATAGGGGGAGACAGGACAATGAGCAGTTCTTC. Amino acids: CASSQDRGRQDNEQFF. V is TRBV4-1 and J is TRBJ2-1, with D possibly TRBD1 on 6 matching bases. Germline V lookup: CDR1 MGHRA, CDR2 YSYEKL. The CDR3 totals 16 residues. Trimming stripped 0 bases from V and 5 bases from J, with 14 bases between.

V is TRBV5-1 and J is TRBJ1-2; maybe TRBD1 (6 bases). This CDR3 has 14 residues. Trimming removed 4 bases from V and 5 bases from J, with 15 bases in between. In germline, CDR1 is SGHRS, CDR2 YFSETQ. The CDR3 sequence: CASSPRTESYGYTF. For the CDR3, the DNA is TGCGCCAGCAGCCCCCGGACAGAGTCTTATGGCTACACCTTC.

The genes are TRBV28 and TRBJ2-1, with a tentative D call TRBD2 (6 bases). The germline CDR1 and CDR2 sequences are MDHEN and SYDVKM. There are 17 residues in the CDR3. The ends were cut back, 2 bases at V and 6 bases at J, with 20 bases in the middle. The CDR3, as DNA: TGTGCCAGCAGTTTACGAGGGACTGAGGGGTTCGTCAATGAGCAGTTCTTC. Translation: CASSLRGTEGFVNEQFF.

This sequence joins TRBV5-6 and TRBJ2-3; the D gene is possibly TRBD1 (6 bases). Germline V CDR1 and CDR2: SGHDT, YYEEEE. Trimming stripped 4 bases from V and 0 bases from J, with 15 bases between. The CDR3 extends over 16 amino acids. The CDR3 is CASSPGQFASTDTQYF. CDR3 coding DNA: TGTGCCAGCAGCCCTGGACAGTTTGCTAGCACAGATACGCAGTATTTT.

On this clone itself: This sample also contains other DNA sequences that code for the same CDR3. This rearrangement joins TRBV4-1 to TRBJ2-2, with D tentatively TRBD2 (6 bases). CDR1 and CDR2 (germline): MGHRA, YSYEKL. Trimming left V 1 base short and J 4 bases short, with 7 bases between. The CDR3 length is 14 residues. The CDR3 loop reads CASSQVGGTGELFF. Here the CDR3 DNA reads TGCGCCAGCAGCCAAGTCGGGGGCACCGGGGAGCTGTTTTTT.

This rearrangement joins TRBV5-1 to TRBJ1-1; 8 nucleotides match TRBD1. Germline lookup yields CDR1 SGHRS and CDR2 YFSETQ. The CDR3 has 15 amino acids. With V trimmed by 4 bases and J by 1 base, 6 bases remained unmatched. CDR3 DNA sequence: TGCGCCAGCAGCACCCAGGGGGCTGCGAACACTGAAGCTTTCTTT. Amino acids: CASSTQGAANTEAFF.

The rearrangement links TRBV19 to TRBJ2-7, with 15 bases fitting TRBD2. Germline CDR1 LNHDA, CDR2 SQIVND (reference sequence). V was clipped by 5 bases and J by 3 bases; unmatched bases: 5. This CDR3 has 16 residues. CDR3 residues: CASSPQGLAGGYEQYF. CDR3 nucleotides: TGTGCCAGTAGTCCCCAGGGACTAGCGGGGGGCTACGAGCAGTACTTC.

The J gene is TRBJ2-7, the V gene TRBV6-1; D is perhaps TRBD2 (5 bases). The V and J ends lost 1 base and 5 bases respectively, with 21 bases between them. The CDR3 has 17 amino acids. Germline values: CDR1 MNHNS, CDR2 SASEGT. CDR3 sequence: CASSEEFRGGEFHEQYF. In DNA, the CDR3 is TGTGCCAGCAGTGAAGAATTCCGGGGTGGGGAATTCCACGAGCAGTACTTC.

CDR3 residues: CASASPRRETGELFF. DNA for the CDR3: TGTGCCAGCGCCTCTCCGAGAAGGGAGACCGGGGAGCTGTTTTTT. This sequence joins TRBV6-5 and TRBJ2-2, with D maybe TRBD2 (5 bases). Germline CDR1 reads MNHEY; CDR2 reads SVGAGI. The CDR3 contains 15 residues. V was shortened by 8 bases and J by 5 bases, with 18 bases between the two germline ends.

In this sample, this clone turned up a few times. The chain recombines TRBV6-5 with TRBJ1-4; D is uncertain. The CDR3 length is 14 residues. In germline, CDR1 is MNHEY, CDR2 SVGAGI. The V gene lost 6 bases and the J gene lost 3 bases, with 11 bases spanning the gap. The CDR3 DNA reads as TGTGCCAGCAGCTCTACCGGGGCTAATGAAAAACTGTTTTTT. Protein: CASSSTGANEKLFF.

This chain connects TRBV18 to TRBJ1-5; D is perhaps TRBD1 (5 bases). The length of the CDR3 is 15 residues. CDR1 and CDR2 (germline): KGHSH, LQKENI. With 6 bases removed from V and 3 bases from J, the gap between germline ends came to 15 bases. The CDR3 spells CASSVGRAHNQPQHF. The CDR3 DNA sequence: TGTGCCAGCTCCGTTGGCAGGGCCCACAATCAGCCCCAGCATTTT.

This chain connects TRBV6-1 to TRBJ2-7, with D perhaps matching TRBD1 (6 bases). Germline CDR1 reads MNHNS; CDR2 reads SASEGT. Between the trimmed V and J ends, which lost 1 base and 2 bases, there was a span of 12 bases. This CDR3 has 15 amino acids. The CDR3 DNA sequence: TGTGCCAGCAGTGAAGGCAGGGGCAGAACCTACGAGCAGTACTTC. It translates to CASSEGRGRTYEQYF.

The rearrangement uses TRBV12-3 or TRBV12-4 and TRBJ2-3; D perhaps matches TRBD2 (6 bases). The CDR3 has 13 amino acids. Trimming pared 4 bases from V and 1 base from J, leaving 6 bases between. CDR3 amino acids: CASSSGGTDTQYF. CDR3 nucleotide sequence: TGTGCCAGCAGTTCGGGGGGCACAGATACGCAGTATTTT.

This chain links TRBV14 with TRBJ2-7, with a weak D call TRBD1 (5 bases). The CDR3 totals 15 residues. The germline V and J ends were trimmed by 5 bases and 0 bases, with 14 bases remaining between them. From germline, CDR1 is SGHDN and CDR2 FVKESK. DNA for the CDR3: TGTGCCAGCAGCGAACGGACACATCCCTCCTACGAGCAGTACTTC. This encodes CASSERTHPSYEQYF.

The V call is TRBV7-9, the J call TRBJ1-2; D is unclear. Germline V lookup: CDR1 SEHNR, CDR2 FQNEAQ (reference sequence). Trimming removed 7 bases at V and 8 bases at J, with 14 bases between. This CDR3 is built from 12 residues. Here the CDR3 reads CASTSEGGGYTF. The CDR3 bases are TGTGCCAGCACCTCTGAGGGAGGAGGCTACACCTTC.

This clone was counted a single time. This chain uses TRBV29-1 with TRBJ2-4; 9 bases are shared with TRBD1. The germline CDR1 and CDR2 sequences are SQVTM and ANQGSEA. There are 12 residues in the CDR3. The ends lost 6 bases at V and 8 bases at J; junction bases unmatched: 5. The CDR3 protein is CSVGGQGDIQYF. DNA for the CDR3: TGCAGCGTGGGGGGACAGGGAGACATTCAGTACTTC.

The chain combines TRBV6-2 or TRBV6-3 with TRBJ2-7; TRBD1 might be the D (6 bases). Germline V gene data show CDR1 as MNHEY and CDR2 as SVGEGT. V gave up 2 bases and J gave up 3 bases, with 17 bases separating them. CDR3 length: 16 residues. The CDR3 loop is CASSYPETGSFYEQYF. In DNA form, the CDR3 reads TGTGCCAGCAGTTACCCCGAGACAGGCAGCTTCTACGAGCAGTACTTC.